The TCR beta chain under discussion was sequenced for a study of OX40 agonist ivuxolimab in advanced cancers. Regarding the study in general: The costimulatory receptor OX40 (CD134) was targeted by ivuxolimab, a fully human IgG2 agonistic monoclonal antibody. Intravenous ivuxolimab was administered to patients every 2 weeks at six dose levels: 0.01, 0.1, 0.3, 1.5, 3 and 10 mg/kg. Of the approximately 50 dose-escalation patients, hepatocellular carcinoma was present in about 20, melanoma in about 15, renal cell carcinoma in 9 and head and neck cancer in 9. In the dose-escalation cohort, more than 80% of patients were male, and the mean age was 60 years with a range of about 23 to 79. Prior anti-PD-1, anti-PD-L1 or anti-CTLA-4 therapy was permitted, and checkpoint inhibitors had been received by 40% to 50% of dose-escalation patients. Three dose-escalation patients achieved partial responses, one with hepatocellular carcinoma and two with cutaneous melanoma. Peripheral TCRbeta sequencing aimed to test whether ivuxolimab altered TCR sequence diversity and caused clonal T-cell expansion. The paper reports the monotherapy dose-escalation portion (N of about 56 patients) of the phase I ivuxolimab trial. The study at large found these results: Which antigens the clonally expanded peripheral T cells were specific for was not determined. After ivuxolimab, CD8+ T cells had more expanded clones than CD4+ T cells on average. In partial responders in the 0.1-3.0 mg/kg groups, normalized peripheral clonal expansion was found to be among the lowest, especially among CD8+ T cells. Clonal expansion of both CD4+ and CD8+ blood T cells was observed from baseline to week 6 at doses 0.1 to 3.0 mg/kg. Low levels of normalized T-cell clonal expansion were also shown by some nonresponding patients.

Patients with autoimmune disease history or receiving systemic immunosuppression were excluded from the trial. In every dose cohort, peripheral blood was drawn for TCR sequencing at baseline, cycle 4 day 1, and cycle 7 day 1. The samples were taken from a phase I, first-in-human, multicenter, open-label dose-escalation trial of ivuxolimab. The trial enrolled adults with locally advanced or metastatic head and neck squamous cell, hepatocellular, melanoma or renal cell carcinoma. Before TCR sequencing, CD4+ T cells and CD8+ T cells from peripheral blood were sorted into separate populations. Inclusive of the bounding cysteine and phenylalanine, the CDR3 is 17 residues long. The sequence is cut down to CDR3 DNA, 51 bases in frame from base 1. CDR1 and CDR2 are read off the germline V gene as SGDLS and YYNGEE. The V and J ends are trimmed by 0 bases and 0 bases, leaving 13 bases between them. As regards this clone: Its antigen is currently not known. No quality values exist for individual bases; no much larger clone is one base distant.

Genomic DNA was extracted from sorted cells for sequencing of the TCRbeta CDR3 region. The immunoSEQ Assay was used for sequencing of TCRbeta CDR3 regions. TCRdb holds this immuneACCESS table with in-frame rearrangements only. Some clones are missing; in checked studies, unresolved V genes explain under half, and the rest has no known cause. Present in this sample are tens of thousands of clones, about 85% of which were seen just once. Roughly 1.1% of the sample is held by the ten biggest clonotypes. Here the chain combines TRBV9 and TRBJ1-3, with a weak D call of TRBD1 (5 bases match). This receptor was taken from an adult with an advanced solid tumor such as melanoma, head and neck, liver or kidney cancer. The sequencing used CD4+ or CD8+ T cells sorted from blood, collected in a trial of the OX40 agonist ivuxolimab. The sequenced DNA: TGTGCCAGCAGCGTAGCCCCCTCAGGGCACTCTGGAAACACCATATATTTT. The encoded protein is CASSVAPSGHSGNTIYF. With the portions outside the CDR3 filled from the reference TRBV9 and TRBJ1-3 genes, the complete variable region becomes DSGVTQTPKHLITATGQRVTLRCSPRSGDLSVYWYQQSLDQGLQFLIQYYNGEERAKGNILERFSAQQFPDLHSELNLSSLELGDSALYFCASSVAPSGHSGNTIYFGEGSWLTVV.